Detailed here is one T cell receptor (beta chain). Its antigen is not identified. These data come from a study of CD4 T cells in relation to SARS-CoV-2 and coronaviruses. Across the whole study: After roughly 9 days of antigen culture, PBMC TCR beta CDR3s were sequenced. Whole-study results and caveats: No crossreactivity against non-spike viral proteins was tested here.

The length of the CDR3 is 16 residues. Germline V lookup: CDR1 LGHNA, CDR2 YNFKEQ. Trimming pared 1 base from V and 8 bases from J, leaving 17 bases between. The unexposed donors gave CD4+ T cells in about 2010-2019, prior to COVID-19. Isolation of CD4+ T cells took place after about 9 days in culture. The protocol was immunoSEQ multiplex PCR, while the TCRdb copy is restricted to in-frame clones and leaves out a portion. The table has over 25,000 clones, around 84% seen once; the top ten hold roughly 20%. Sample: CD4+ T cells from PBMCs, cultured in vitro. The chain links TRBV4-2 to TRBJ1-4; a weak D match, TRBD1 (5 bases). The source is a human donor in good health. This CDR3 is CASSQGDYGGREKLFF. In DNA form, the CDR3 reads TGTGCCAGCAGCCAAGGGGACTACGGGGGACGGGAAAAACTGTTTTTT.